These T cell receptor beta chains were read from a single sample in a study of T cells in Graves' hyperthyroidism and ophthalmopathy. TCRdb itself ran the multiplex PCR reads through MiXCR, one entry per CDR3 protein. The data show roughly 170,000 distinct CDR3 sequences, with about 17% seen just once and approximately 28% held by the top ten. Sequenced: blood. Receptors originate from a woman between 45 and 60 years old with Graves' hyperthyroidism. Each CDR3 is given without its conserved first and last residue.

CDR3 length | V gene | CDR3 protein
15 | TRBV6-2/TRBV6-3 | ASSTPRVAGDTDTQY
12 | TRBV19 | ASSIGQTLPPQH
12 | TRBV10-3 | AISEGRGYTEAF
13 | TRBV5-1 | ASSLAQGYGNTIY
13 | TRBV5-1 | ASSSRTGDMETQY
11 | TRBV2 | ASSDGGDNEQF
10 | TRBV5-1 | ASSFPGEKLF
11 | TRBV5-1 | ASRSGGAREQF
16 | TRBV20-1 | SAGDLASGGVIYNEQF
12 | TRBV2 | ASSKGQGTYEQY
13 | TRBV27 | ASSLSGGQIDTQY
13 | TRBV19 | ASSIQGAKSNEQF
10 | TRBV6-5 | ASSYRGYGYT
11 | TRBV7-9 | ASSLGPGEKLF
11 | TRBV12-3/TRBV12-4 | ASSPRQSYEQY
16 | TRBV4-1 | ASSQEGQGVAGTYEQY
11 | TRBV2 | ASTGTQGNTQY
11 | TRBV7-9 | ASSQRVGTEAF
13 | TRBV7-6 | ASSAQGTNTDTQY
15 | TRBV6-5 | ASSSTGTGGPNEKLF
13 | TRBV5-1 | ASSSVGGTGNEQF
12 | TRBV14 | ASSRGPLNTKAF
13 | TRBV20-1 | SARRGNPSQDTQY
11 | TRBV27 | ASSVREGQPQH
12 | TRBV20-1 | SARRGLPGGEQY
15 | TRBV5-1 | ASSAVGPRSSGNTIY
9 | TRBV20-1 | SARRDTEAF
12 | TRBV12-3/TRBV12-4 | ASKGGRPNGGYT
13 | TRBV28 | ASSPGRRGVLGYT
15 | TRBV7-9 | ASSSRGAGEFVYTQY
13 | TRBV3-1 | ASSQLASDTDTQY
16 | TRBV5-6 | ASSVGQGASGSYNEQF
10 | TRBV19 | ASRIQADGYT
17 | TRBV6-2/TRBV6-3 | ASSYRGWLAGGAQETQY
10 | TRBV29-1 | SVEGARVGYT
13 | TRBV5-1 | ASSSSGAIQETQY
14 | TRBV28 | ASRGSAEVSLYGYT
12 | TRBV4-1 | ASSQWAGTYEQY
14 | TRBV20-1 | SASRGLAGGADTQY
14 | TRBV3-1 | ASSQDSGPGRETQY